Below, one TCR beta chain is given with its context. CDR1 is MDHEN and CDR2 is SYDVKM in the germline V gene. The CDR3 sequence is 15 residues long. V was cut by 6 bases and J by 8 bases, with 19 bases left in between. The data derive from a study of blood T cells in healthy people across ages. Drawn from each donor were ten milliliters of peripheral blood. Primers used in a second PCR of about 6 to 11 cycles were a sample-barcoded 5' primer and a J-beta primer mix. A template-switch adaptor with 12 random nucleotides tagged each cDNA molecule. TCRdb re-derived calls from the 5' RACE reads in MiXCR, one entry per CDR3 protein. This table has fewer than 800,000 distinct CDR3 sequences, less than 40% appearing once.

This TCR came from a woman over 75 in good health. V is TRBV28 and J is TRBJ1-4; D perhaps matches TRBD1 (6 bases). Source material: blood. The chain's CDR3 is CASSPSDRLREKLFF. The CDR3 region has the DNA TGTGCCAGCAGCCCTTCGGACAGACTTCGGGAAAAACTGTTTTTT.